What follows are 19 T cell receptor beta chains derived from one specimen sequenced in a study of blood T cell repertoires in COVID-19. Data came from immunoSEQ multiplex PCR; TCRdb stores just in-frame clones and leaves some out. The sample consists of about 300,000 clones, around 86% of them appearing once. What was sequenced was peripheral blood. The receptor source for this set is a woman in her forties or fifties with acute or convalescent COVID-19.

The chain employs TRBV9 and TRBJ2-7; 7 bases match TRBD2. The CDR3 extends over 16 amino acids. The V gene's germline CDR1 is SGDLS and CDR2 YYNGEE. V lost 0 bases and J lost 6; bases outside the gene matches: 12. In DNA form, the CDR3 reads TGTGCCAGCAGCGTAGGCCCAGCGGGAATCATGGGCGAGCAGTACTTC. Translating gives CASSVGPAGIMGEQYF.

The chain has TRBV24-1 and TRBJ2-1, with D tentatively TRBD2 (5 bases). Per germline, CDR1 KGHDR and CDR2 SFDVKD. The CDR3 runs to 17 residues. V lost 4 bases, J lost 4 bases, and 19 bases lay in between. For the CDR3, the DNA is TGTGCCACCAGTGACCCCACCCCCGGACTGGGGTACAATGAGCAGTTCTTC. Translated, it gives CATSDPTPGLGYNEQFF.

The chain joins TRBV7-2 to TRBJ2-4, with D possibly being TRBD1 (6 bases). The V gene lost 2 bases and the J gene lost 0 bases, with 17 bases spanning the gap. The CDR3 covers 18 residues. Germline V gene sequence: CDR1 SGHTA, CDR2 FQGNSA. The DNA for the CDR3 is TGTGCCAGCAGCTTATCCCGCCGGGACACCTTAGCCAAAAACATTCAGTACTTC. Its translation: CASSLSRRDTLAKNIQYF.

The chain recombines TRBV27 with TRBJ2-2; TRBD2 matches 11 bases. V shed 0 bases, J shed 2 bases, and the junction held 5 bases outside the gene matches. Germline lookup yields CDR1 MNHEY and CDR2 SMNVEV (reference sequence). CDR3 length: 18 amino acids. CDR3 bases: TGTGCCAGCAGTTTATCGGGACTAGCGGCGACTAACACCGGGGAGCTGTTTTTT. This encodes CASSLSGLAATNTGELFF.

This chain joins TRBV5-1 and TRBJ2-1; a possible D gene is TRBD1 (7 bases). V was cut by 1 base and J by 8 bases, with 13 bases left in between. Germline CDR1 reads SGHRS; CDR2 reads YFSETQ. There are 14 residues in the CDR3. The CDR3 DNA follows: TGCGCCAGCAGCTTGTCGCAGGGGGAGGATGAGCAGTTCTTC. The encoded protein is CASSLSQGEDEQFF.

The J gene is TRBJ2-1, the V gene TRBV7-2; 11 bases fit TRBD2. The V and J ends lost 5 bases and 4 bases, in that order; junction bases with no gene match: 1. The CDR3 loop spans 14 amino acids. Germline-derived CDR1 and CDR2 are SGHTA and FQGNSA. CDR3 in amino acids: CASSRTSGYNEQFF. The DNA of the CDR3 is TGTGCCAGCAGCCGGACTAGCGGGTACAATGAGCAGTTCTTC.

V gene TRBV6-5 combines with J gene TRBJ2-1; a weak D match, TRBD1 (5 bases). Germline CDR1 reads MNHEY; CDR2 reads SVGAGI. Trimming removed 6 bases at V and 4 bases at J, with 10 bases between. The CDR3 contains 13 residues. CDR3 amino acids: CASRPDSYNEQFF. The CDR3 DNA sequence: TGTGCCAGCAGACCTGACAGTTACAATGAGCAGTTCTTC.

The V gene is TRBV27, the J gene TRBJ1-1; D remains unclear. The germline gives CDR1 MNHEY, CDR2 SMNVEV (reference sequence). The CDR3 spans 13 residues. Trimming pared 6 bases from V and 3 bases from J, leaving 11 bases between. As DNA, the CDR3 is TGTGCCAGCAGCCCAACTAGGTACACTGAAGCTTTCTTT. Its protein product is CASSPTRYTEAFF.

V is TRBV28 and J is TRBJ2-7, with 10 positions matching TRBD2. After removal of 3 bases from V and 5 bases from J, the junction contained 7 bases not matched to a gene. This CDR3 is 15 amino acids long. Germline V gene sequence: CDR1 MDHEN, CDR2 SYDVKM. The CDR3 DNA is TGTGCCAGCAGTTTGAGTCTAGCGGGAGCCCACGAGCAGTACTTC. It specifies CASSLSLAGAHEQYF.

This clone was detected a few times. The chain is built from TRBV7-2 and TRBJ2-1, with a tentative D call TRBD2 (5 bases). Trimming removed 1 base from V and 0 bases from J, with 10 bases in between. Germline loops: CDR1 SGHTA, CDR2 FQGNSA. The CDR3 sequence is 16 residues long. CDR3 amino acids: CASSLVGGGSYNEQFF. The CDR3 nucleotides are TGTGCCAGCAGCTTAGTCGGAGGAGGCTCCTACAATGAGCAGTTCTTC.

The CDR3 loop reads CASSPGQGGHGYTF. Here the CDR3 DNA reads TGTGCCAGCTCACCGGGGCAGGGTGGCCATGGCTACACCTTC. This chain uses TRBV18 with TRBJ1-2, with D possibly matching TRBD1 (5 bases). V lost 3 bases, J lost 6 bases, and 14 bases lay in between. Germline assignment: CDR1 KGHSH and CDR2 LQKENI. The CDR3 consists of 14 residues.

The chain joins TRBV11-3 to TRBJ2-1, with TRBD1 as a possible D gene (8 bases). The germline V gene has CDR1 SGHNT and CDR2 YENEEA. The CDR3 is 15 amino acids. Trimming removed 4 bases from V and 4 bases from J, with 14 bases in between. The CDR3 sequence is CASSSDREGYNEQFF. The CDR3 nucleotides are TGTGCCAGCAGCTCGGACAGGGAGGGTTACAATGAGCAGTTCTTC.

The chain combines TRBV7-9 with TRBJ2-3; 11 bases map to TRBD1. CDR3 length equals 15 residues. The germline V gene encodes CDR1 SEHNR and CDR2 FQNEAQ (reference sequence). Trimming at V came to 5 bases and at J to 7 bases, leaving 8 bases not matched to a gene. The CDR3 loop is CASSPWDRGGYTQYF. The CDR3 DNA sequence: TGTGCCAGCAGCCCCTGGGACAGGGGGGGGTATACGCAGTATTTT.

This chain links TRBV27 with TRBJ2-3, with TRBD1 matching over 8 bases. The CDR3 spans 13 residues. V lost 2 bases, J lost 9 bases, and 4 bases stayed unmatched. Germline CDR1 is MNHEY and CDR2 is SMNVEV (reference sequence). CDR3 residues: CASSLRGQDTQYF. CDR3 in DNA: TGTGCCAGCAGTTTACGGGGACAGGACACGCAGTATTTT.

This clone occurred once. The rearrangement joins TRBV7-2 to TRBJ2-1; D may be TRBD2 (5 bases). CDR1 SGHTA and CDR2 FQGNSA come from the germline V gene. The V end lost 5 bases, the J end lost 10 bases, and 15 bases lay between the germline ends. This CDR3 comprises 13 residues. Here the CDR3 reads CASSLLLELEQFF. The DNA for the CDR3 is TGTGCCAGCAGCCTACTACTAGAGCTGGAGCAGTTCTTC.

The chain is built from TRBV30 and TRBJ1-2, with D possibly being TRBD1 (5 bases). Germline V gene data show CDR1 as GTSNPN and CDR2 as SVGIG (reference sequence). There are 12 residues in the CDR3. Trimming took 6 bases from V and 0 from J, leaving 8 bases between them. CDR3 sequence: CACRGSNYGYTF. The CDR3 bases are TGTGCCTGTAGGGGCTCTAACTATGGCTACACCTTC.

The chain has TRBV18 and TRBJ1-3; maybe TRBD1 (5 bases). The CDR3 is 16 residues long. Germline V gene lookup returns CDR1 KGHSH and CDR2 LQKENI. V dropped 3 bases and J dropped 0 bases, with 12 bases sitting between them. CDR3 region: CASSPPIDSSGNTIYF. The CDR3 nucleotides are TGTGCCAGCTCACCTCCGATTGACAGCTCTGGAAACACCATATATTTT.

A single count supports this clone. The J gene is TRBJ2-7, the V gene TRBV9; 8 nucleotides match TRBD1. The V and J ends lost 3 bases and 2 bases, in that order; junction bases with no gene match: 7. Germline CDR1 reads SGDLS; CDR2 reads YYNGEE. There are 15 residues in the CDR3. CDR3 DNA: TGTGCCAGCAGCGGGGGAAGGACAGGGACCTACGAGCAGTACTTC. Its translation: CASSGGRTGTYEQYF.

The V and J genes are TRBV28 and TRBJ2-5; D is unclear. CDR1 is MDHEN, CDR2 SYDVKM, per germline. The CDR3 has 12 residues. Trimming left V 7 bases short and J 0 bases short, with 6 bases between. The CDR3 protein is CASNGNQETQYF. CDR3 coding DNA: TGTGCCAGCAACGGTAACCAAGAGACCCAGTACTTC.